This T cell receptor beta chain appears in the sequencing data of a study of identical twins. Study-wide results and limits: Weaker excess twin sharing was observed in beta out-of-frame sequences.

This clonotype was observed at least ten times. The antigen is unknown. CDR1 is LGHNA, CDR2 YNFKEQ, per germline. CDR3 length equals 17 residues. V shed 3 bases, J shed 4 bases, and the junction held 11 bases outside the gene matches. TCRdb called the 5' RACE reads again in MiXCR, with one record for every CDR3 protein. The data hold hundreds of thousands of distinct CDR3 sequences, with roughly 7.5% observed a single time. This sample also appeared in a second study, on yellow fever vaccine responses in identical twins.

The V call is TRBV4-2, the J call TRBJ2-2, with 7 bases lining up with TRBD2. Sequencing used memory (CD45RO+) T cells sorted from blood. This clonotype was obtained from a woman between 18 and 30 years old in good health. CDR3 loop: CASSHPGEGPSTGELFF. In DNA, the CDR3 is TGTGCCAGCAGCCACCCGGGGGAGGGGCCAAGCACCGGGGAGCTGTTTTTT.